This paragraph covers one T cell receptor beta chain sequence. Its antigen is unknown. It has no much larger one-base neighbor in the sample; base qualities were not kept. This record comes from a study of shared clonotypes between healthy human individuals (dated by TCRdb to about 2020). Concerning the study at large: The cohort comprised a couple of women and a few men aged 18 to 49 years. Different laboratories and diverse techniques were used to prepare libraries and sequence TCR repertoires, to increase sequencing depth and limit assay-specific biases. The study deeply sequenced blood TCR repertoires of roughly five healthy adults to estimate repertoire size and the extent of clonotype sharing between individuals. Each donor's leukapheresis produced roughly between roughly 0.9 and 9 billion PBMCs. Here is what the overall study found, with its caveats: Sampling was restricted to blood, and TCR repertoires in tissue are likely to differ from TCR repertoires in blood. The small number of donors limited the genetic and exposure-history diversity represented. Pairwise subsampling indicated that sequencing depth was expected to affect the degree of clonotype sharing among donors.

Using the deep immunoSEQ assay, multiplex PCR amplified TCR CDR3 regions from genomic DNA. Extracted genomic DNA from each cell subset was spread evenly across all wells of several immunoSEQ 96-well plates, with each plate serving as a replicate. For unsorted PBMC, approximately 0.3 ug genomic DNA, equal to about 29,000 T cell genomes, was loaded into each replicate PCR. Ten immunoSEQ deep assay plates were used to sequence the unsorted PBMC genomic DNA. The purified libraries were quantified using a Qubit 3.0 fluorometer, sized with a Bioanalyzer 2100, and then quantified again using the KAPA Library Quantification kit. Every immunoSEQ 96-well plate was sequenced on a dedicated single-read 150-cycle Illumina NextSeq 550 flow cell. From the authors' description of their analysis: Because the immunoSEQ output included only junctional sequences and no quality scores, the filtering could not be the same as the filtering used for full-length reads. Sequences were annotated with PyIR, a Python wrapper for IgBLAST v1.9, and V/J genes and CDR3 were assigned using IMGT germline references. Any read was removed if the V/J assignment was weak (E-value above 1e-6), the CDR3 was missing, or the read contained stop codons, out-of-frame junctions, or ambiguous translated residues. V3J clonotypes were defined as sequences sharing an identical inferred V gene, J gene, and CDR3 amino acid sequence. The percentage overlap between two repertoires was calculated by dividing the number of shared unique clonotypes by the size of the smaller repertoire. Richness of each repertoire was evaluated using RTK rarefaction, the Chao1 estimator, and Recon v2.1 estimates of unobserved clonotypes. TCRdb took over this immuneACCESS table, retaining in-frame rearrangements with V and J assigned. Such tables are incomplete; in checked studies, under half of the missing clones stem from an unresolved V gene, and the remainder is unexplained. V, J and clone size were drawn from that table, and D and trimming were deduced from the DNA. A total of under 600,000 clones appear in this sample, around 77% of them only once. The ten biggest clones cover 12% of the sample.

The donors were healthy, HIV-negative adults with no recently reported acute infections or vaccinations. Only Caucasian adults living in Nashville, Tennessee, USA were represented among the donors. For unsorted samples, some 100 million PBMCs were counted, and genomic DNA was extracted using the QIAamp DNA Blood Mini kit. Blood was collected by leukapheresis, and PBMCs were isolated by Ficoll-Histopaque density gradient centrifugation and then cryopreserved in liquid nitrogen vapor phase. V ends up 3 bases short and J 6 bases short, with an unmatched junction base count of 5. The CDR3 spans 14 residues, from the cysteine through the phenylalanine. The sequence is cut down to CDR3 DNA, 42 bases in frame from base 1. Based on the germline V gene (reference sequence), the CDR1 and CDR2 sequences are LNHDA and SQIVND.

The clonotype originates from a woman in her forties in good health. Some clones in this sample may be carry-over from other donors' samples. The chain couples TRBV19 to TRBJ2-7, with 10 central nucleotides matching TRBD1. The sample comprised PBMCs. The CDR3 protein is CASSMGQGIPEQYF. The bases are TGTGCCAGTAGTATGGGACAGGGGATTCCCGAGCAGTACTTC.